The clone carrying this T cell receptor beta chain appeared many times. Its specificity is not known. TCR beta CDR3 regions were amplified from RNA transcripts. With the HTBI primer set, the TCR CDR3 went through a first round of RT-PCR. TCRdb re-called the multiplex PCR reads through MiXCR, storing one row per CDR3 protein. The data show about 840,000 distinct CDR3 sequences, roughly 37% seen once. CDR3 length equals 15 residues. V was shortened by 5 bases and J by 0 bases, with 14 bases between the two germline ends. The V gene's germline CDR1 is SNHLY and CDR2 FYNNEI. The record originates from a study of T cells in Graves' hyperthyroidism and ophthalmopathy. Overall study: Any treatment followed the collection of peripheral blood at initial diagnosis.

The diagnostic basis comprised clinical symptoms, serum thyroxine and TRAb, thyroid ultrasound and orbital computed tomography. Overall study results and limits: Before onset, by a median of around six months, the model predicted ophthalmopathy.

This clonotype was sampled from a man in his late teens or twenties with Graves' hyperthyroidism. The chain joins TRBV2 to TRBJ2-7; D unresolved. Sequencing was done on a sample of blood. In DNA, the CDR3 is TGTGCCAGCAGTTATTCAAACCCCTTCTCCTACGAGCAGTACTTC. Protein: CASSYSNPFSYEQYF.